A selection of T cell receptor beta chains follows, all from one sample in a study of blood T cell repertoires in COVID-19. TCRdb's table, derived via immunoSEQ multiplex PCR, lists solely in-frame clones and lacks some. The profile shows 110,000 to 150,000 clones, around 83% of them singletons. The sequenced sample consisted of peripheral blood. The receptors were sampled from a human donor in a cohort sampled during active COVID-19. Both conserved end residues are part of each CDR3. The D gene is left open where the match is weak. Where a row states a size, it is once, few, many or the class of an expanded clone; other rows omit it.

d_gene	abundance	j_gene	v_gene	CDR3nt	CDR3aa
TRBD1	NA	TRBJ2-1	TRBV28	TGTGCCAGCGCCCAACAGGGGCTAAGCTCCTACAATGAGCAGTTCTTC	CASAQQGLSSYNEQFF
TRBD1	NA	TRBJ2-7	TRBV6-5	TGTGCCAGCAGTTTGGGACAGGGAGCCTACGAGCAGTACTTC	CASSLGQGAYEQYF
NA	NA	TRBJ1-5	TRBV24-1	TGTGCCACCAGTGACCCCCGAGGTAGCAATCAGCCCCAGCATTTT	CATSDPRGSNQPQHF
TRBD2	NA	TRBJ2-1	TRBV9	TGTGCCAGCAGCGTGACTAGCGGGATTAATGAGCAGTTCTTC	CASSVTSGINEQFF
TRBD1	NA	TRBJ2-3	TRBV3-1/TRBV3-2	TGTGCCAGCAGCCAAACCCCGGGACAGGGGGCTTATACGCAGTATTTT	CASSQTPGQGAYTQYF
NA	NA	TRBJ1-1	TRBV7-3	TGTGCCAGCAGCTTAACCCCGGGGTTAGGCACTGAAGCTTTCTTT	CASSLTPGLGTEAFF
NA	NA	TRBJ1-3	TRBV3-1/TRBV3-2	TGTGCCAGCAGCCTACAGGCGGGAAACACCATATATTTT	CASSLQAGNTIYF
TRBD2	NA	TRBJ2-3	TRBV27	TGTGCCAGGGGGACTAGCGGCACAGATACGCAGTATTTT	CARGTSGTDTQYF
TRBD1	few	TRBJ2-7	TRBV30	TGTGCCTGGAGTTTGGACAGGGACGAGCAGTACTTC	CAWSLDRDEQYF
TRBD2	NA	TRBJ2-7	TRBV4-3	TGCGCCAGCAGCCAAGATGCGACTAGCGGGTTCCCCTACGAGCAGTACTTC	CASSQDATSGFPYEQYF
NA	once	TRBJ2-3	TRBV11-1	TGTGCCAGCAGCTTAAACCGCGCGGCAACAGATACGCAGTATTTT	CASSLNRAATDTQYF
NA	NA	TRBJ2-5	TRBV6-5	TGTGCCAGCAGAGCCTCGGGGGTTGAGACCCAGTACTTC	CASRASGVETQYF
TRBD2	NA	TRBJ2-3	TRBV29-1	TGCAGCGTTCTGGCCGCGGGGGTTACGCAGTATTTT	CSVLAAGVTQYF
TRBD2	NA	TRBJ2-3	TRBV30	TGTGCCTGGAGTCGGGGCGGGGGGCCCACAGATACGCAGTATTTT	CAWSRGGGPTDTQYF
NA	NA	TRBJ2-1	TRBV25-1	TGTGCCAGCAGTGACCCCTCAGGTCATTCCTACAATGAGCAGTTCTTC	CASSDPSGHSYNEQFF
NA	NA	TRBJ1-1	TRBV18	TGTGCCAGCTCACCGTCTTACCCGGGTGTGAACACTGAAGCTTTCTTT	CASSPSYPGVNTEAFF
TRBD2	NA	TRBJ2-5	TRBV27	TGTGCCAGCAGTTCCGGGACTAGCGGCCAAGAGACCCAGTACTTC	CASSSGTSGQETQYF
NA	NA	TRBJ1-5	TRBV6-2/TRBV6-3	TGTGCCAGCAGTCTATTAAGCAATCAGCCCCAGCATTTT	CASSLLSNQPQHF
NA	NA	TRBJ1-4	TRBV5-5	TGTGCCAGCAGCTTGGAACAGCCTGCAACTAATGAAAAACTGTTTTTT	CASSLEQPATNEKLFF
TRBD1	NA	TRBJ1-5	TRBV6-5	TGTGCCAGCAGTCCCGACAGGGGAGGCAATCAGCCCCAGCATTTT	CASSPDRGGNQPQHF
NA	few	TRBJ2-2	TRBV19	TGTGCCAGTAGTAGATCGACAGGACCTGCAACTGGCGGGGAGCTGTTTTTT	CASSRSTGPATGGELFF
NA	NA	TRBJ2-4	TRBV4-3	TGCGCCAGCAGCCAAGATCGGTTCGGGAGTGGTAAAAACATTCAGTACTTC	CASSQDRFGSGKNIQYF
NA	NA	TRBJ1-1	TRBV11-2	TGTGCCAGCAGCTTAGATCGGGGGGGCCGGGACACTGAAGCTTTCTTT	CASSLDRGGRDTEAFF
TRBD2	NA	TRBJ2-7	TRBV5-1	TGCGCCAGCAGCTTGGCCGGCGGGAGCTCCTACGAGCAGTACTTC	CASSLAGGSSYEQYF
NA	NA	TRBJ2-1	TRBV18	TGTGCCAGCTCACCGCGGGTGAGCTCCTACAATGAGCAGTTCTTC	CASSPRVSSYNEQFF
TRBD2	NA	TRBJ2-1	TRBV5-1	TGCGCCAGCAGCTTGGAGATAGCGGGAGGGCCTGTCTACAATGAGCAGTTCTTC	CASSLEIAGGPVYNEQFF
TRBD1	NA	TRBJ2-5	TRBV5-5	TGTGCCAGCAGCTTACCAGGACAGGGGGAGACCCAGTACTTC	CASSLPGQGETQYF
NA	once	TRBJ2-1	TRBV5-8	TGTGCCAGCAGCTTGTGGGGGGGCACCTACAATGAGCAGTTCTTC	CASSLWGGTYNEQFF
NA	once	TRBJ2-7	TRBV5-5	TGTGCCAGCAGCCTAACGGTCTCCTACGAGCAGTACTTC	CASSLTVSYEQYF
TRBD1	NA	TRBJ1-2	TRBV6-6	TGTGCCAGCAGCACAGGGGTTAATAGTGGCTACACCTTC	CASSTGVNSGYTF
NA	once	TRBJ2-1	TRBV18	TGTGCCAGCTCACCACCGGTGACTTCATATAATGAGCAGTTCTTC	CASSPPVTSYNEQFF
TRBD2	NA	TRBJ2-1	TRBV5-1	TGCGCCAGCAGGAGCGGGAGCACCCACAATGAGCAGTTCTTC	CASRSGSTHNEQFF
TRBD2	once	TRBJ2-7	TRBV5-1	TGCGCCAGCAGCTTGGGACCATTAGCGGGAGGTTACGAGCAGTACTTC	CASSLGPLAGGYEQYF
TRBD2	NA	TRBJ2-5	TRBV5-1	TGCGCCAGCAGCTTGGCTCTAGCGGGAGGCAGAGAGACCCAGTACTTC	CASSLALAGGRETQYF
TRBD2	NA	TRBJ2-3	TRBV2	TGTGCCAGCAGTGCCCGCCTTAGGACTAGCGGGAGAGGTAGAGATACGCAGTATTTT	CASSARLRTSGRGRDTQYF
TRBD2	NA	TRBJ2-3	TRBV4-1	TGCGCCAGCAGCCAAGGCCTAGCGGGAGGGGTAGATACGCAGTATTTT	CASSQGLAGGVDTQYF
TRBD1	once	TRBJ1-1	TRBV6-1	TGTGCCAGCAGTGGAAGGACAGGGGGCGCGTACACTGAAGCTTTCTTT	CASSGRTGGAYTEAFF
NA	NA	TRBJ2-5	TRBV18	TGTGCCAGCTCACCAGTCGGACTCGTGCAAGAGACCCAGTACTTC	CASSPVGLVQETQYF
TRBD1	NA	TRBJ1-2	TRBV6-5	TGTGCCAGCAGCGGGGGACAGGGGAGCGGCTACACCTTC	CASSGGQGSGYTF
TRBD1	NA	TRBJ1-6	TRBV6-5	TGTGCCAGCACGGCCTCCGACAGGGGTAATTCACCCCTCCACTTT	CASTASDRGNSPLHF
TRBD2	few	TRBJ2-7	TRBV2	TGTGCCAGCAGATCCGGGACTATCGACCTCTACGAGCAGTACTTC	CASRSGTIDLYEQYF
NA	NA	TRBJ1-1	TRBV12-5	TGTGCTAGTGGGGGGACATTAAACACTGAAGCTTTCTTT	CASGGTLNTEAFF
TRBD1	NA	TRBJ2-7	TRBV12-3/TRBV12-4	TGTGCCAGCAGCCGCCAGACAGGGTTCGAGCAGTACTTC	CASSRQTGFEQYF
NA	NA	TRBJ2-5	TRBV3-1/TRBV3-2	TGTGCCAGCAGCCAACCCTACGATAGCGCTCAAGAGACCCAGTACTTC	CASSQPYDSAQETQYF
TRBD2	NA	TRBJ2-3	TRBV7-8	TGTGCCAGCAGCCTCGGACTAGAGCTGGCAGATACGCAGTATTTT	CASSLGLELADTQYF
NA	NA	TRBJ2-7	TRBV5-8	TGTGCCAGCAGGGGGCCGGCGGCGAGCTCCTACGAGCAGTACTTC	CASRGPAASSYEQYF
NA	NA	TRBJ2-1	TRBV29-1	TGCAGCGTTGAGCGGACAGTGGGCAATGAGCAGTTCTTC	CSVERTVGNEQFF
NA	NA	TRBJ2-7	TRBV12-3/TRBV12-4	TGTGCCAGCAGTTTCGGAAGACTGGCCGAGCAGTACTTC	CASSFGRLAEQYF
TRBD2	NA	TRBJ2-1	TRBV25-1	TGTGCCAGCAGACTAGCGGAGAAGCCCAATGAGCAGTTCTTC	CASRLAEKPNEQFF
TRBD2	few	TRBJ2-2	TRBV27	TGTGCCAGCAACCCCGGGACTAGACGAACCGGGGAGCTGTTTTTT	CASNPGTRRTGELFF
TRBD1	NA	TRBJ1-1	TRBV28	TGTGCCAGCAGTCCCGCTAGGGGGCTCACTGAAGCTTTCTTT	CASSPARGLTEAFF
TRBD2	NA	TRBJ2-2	TRBV5-1	TGCGCCAGCAGCCCTAGCGGGACACTCGGCGGGGAGCTGTTTTTT	CASSPSGTLGGELFF
TRBD2	NA	TRBJ2-1	TRBV7-3	TGTGCCAGCAGCGCTAGCGGGATATTCGGCAATGAGCAGTTCTTC	CASSASGIFGNEQFF
TRBD1	NA	TRBJ1-4	TRBV5-8	TGTGCCAGCAGCCCGGGACAGGGCGCAACTAATGAAAAACTGTTTTTT	CASSPGQGATNEKLFF
TRBD2	NA	TRBJ2-7	TRBV6-2/TRBV6-3	TGTGCCAGCAGTTCAACGGGACTAGCGGCCTACCCCACCTACGAGCAGTACTTC	CASSSTGLAAYPTYEQYF
NA	NA	TRBJ2-6	TRBV3-1/TRBV3-2	TGTGCCAGCAGCCAATTGACAGGTTTTTCTGGGGCCAACGTCCTGACTTTC	CASSQLTGFSGANVLTF